This T cell receptor beta chain was sequenced in a study of CD8+CD57+ T cells in acquired aplastic anemia. At the level of the study: Sorted CD4+ and CD8+ cell DNA averaged around 3 ug. CD4+ cells from healthy donors averaged about 10 million reads.

This clonotype was recorded many times. The antigen remains unidentified. Study-wide points: In common between the patients and the controls were twenty-nine CD8+ CDR3 sequences. No significant difference in CD8+ Simpson's diversity was found between patients and controls.

It was genomic DNA that served as the template for profiling TCR beta VDJ and CDR3. MiXCR was run by TCRdb on the reads, yielding one entry per CDR3 protein. Of around 68,000 distinct CDR3 sequences in the sample, roughly half were seen once. The sequencing sample was made of sorted CD4+, CD8+, or CD8+CD57+ T cells (not recorded which) from PBMCs. This TCR was sampled from a human donor in good health, serving as a control.

In nucleotides, the CDR3 is TGTGCCAGCAGGGAACTGACAGGTTTAAGGTCACCCCTCCACTTT. Translating it yields CASRELTGLRSPLHF. The genes are TRBV6-1 and TRBJ1-6; TRBD1 might be the D (6 bases). The ends were cut back, 6 bases at V and 10 bases at J, with 19 bases in the middle. From germline, CDR1 is MNHNS and CDR2 SASEGT. CDR3 length: 15 residues.